Sequencing of this T cell receptor (beta chain) was carried out in a study of T cells after yellow fever vaccination. At the level of the study: SMART-Seq v4 Ultra Low Input prepared libraries from low-cell fractions. The study, taken as a whole, reports: Only a small proportion of the clonotypes turned up in both the CD4 and the CD8 compartments, likely arising from convergent recombination. Abundant clonotypes (contaminants from the bulk population) could be present in FACS-sorted repertoires.

Note on this clonotype: Antigen unknown.

Each CDR3 protein is one row after TCRdb ran MiXCR on the 5' RACE reads. Here the sample spans around 590,000 distinct CDR3 sequences, approximately 13% being singletons. Trimming cost V 3 bases and J 4 bases, with 21 bases left between them. The germline gives CDR1 SGHTA, CDR2 FQGNSA. CDR3 length: 17 amino acids. The source of this sequence is a man in his thirties or forties who received the YFV17D yellow fever vaccine. The material sequenced was PBMCs, taken on the day of the yellow fever booster vaccination. V is TRBV7-2 and J is TRBJ2-5; TRBD1 might be the D (8 bases). CDR3 in DNA: TGTGCCAGCAGCTTCGGACAGGGCACCGGGAGGACAGAGACCCAGTACTTC. This gives the protein CASSFGQGTGRTETQYF.